The TCR beta chain under discussion was sequenced for a study of shared clonotypes between healthy human individuals. Looking at the study overall: Every donor yielded three CD4 naive, three CD4 memory, two CD8 naive and one CD8 memory plate. Regarding the study as a whole: In the sorted subsets, rarefaction showed sequencing was incomplete despite large depth. Larger estimated richness was generally recorded for naive subsets relative to memory subsets.

In the study's own analysis: Owing to the provision of junction-only sequences devoid of quality scores by immunoSEQ, filtering differed. The table came from immunoSEQ multiplex PCR; TCRdb's copy has only in-frame clones and leaves some out. The DNA gave D and trimming, while V, J and clone size come from that table. The sample consists of fewer than 2.5 million clones, roughly 93% of them appearing once. Notes on this clone: Its specificity is unknown.

Germline V gene data show CDR1 as WSHSY and CDR2 as SAAADI. J was trimmed by 2 bases and V by 5 bases; bases with no gene match: 6. The CDR3 runs to 15 residues. The sequencing input was naive CD4+ T cells from PBMCs. Documented subset: CD45RA+ positively selected. The chain joins TRBV10-2 to TRBJ2-7; 10 bases map to TRBD2. The source of this sequence is a young man in good health. Some clones in this sample may be carry-over from other donors' samples. The CDR3 spells CASSSGAGGTYEQYF. Written as DNA, the CDR3 is TGCGCCAGCAGTTCCGGAGCGGGAGGGACCTACGAGCAGTACTTC.